This T cell receptor (beta chain) was recovered during a study of Graves' ophthalmopathy and Graves' hyperthyroidism. Findings and caveats of the study: In blood appeared most of the expanded thyroid clonotypes whose frequency exceeded 0.001.

CDR1 and CDR2 (germline): SNHLY, FYNNEI. V lost 6 bases, J lost 2 bases, and 11 bases lay in between. The CDR3 runs 14 residues. The PBMCs had their origin in roughly 9.8 ml of fresh peripheral blood. In its sample, this clonotype was seen many times. Its antigen is undetermined. RNA transcripts provided the template for amplifying TCR beta CDR3 regions. RT-PCR with HTBI primers came first, then second-round multiplex PCR. TCRdb reprocessed the multiplex PCR reads via MiXCR and lists one record per CDR3 protein. The table shows about 210,000 distinct CDR3 sequences, with approximately 29% occurring only once.

The chain couples TRBV2 to TRBJ1-5; D unclear. Sequenced sample: peripheral blood. This TCR was recovered from a man in his fifties with Graves' ophthalmopathy. CDR3 region: CASSEGWGNQPQHF. CDR3 nucleotides: TGTGCCAGCAGCGAGGGCTGGGGCAATCAGCCCCAGCATTTT.